Listed below are T cell receptor beta chains from one sample, sequenced in a study of T-cell reconstitution after alpha-beta-depleted transplantation in children. One entry per CDR3 protein results from TCRdb running MiXCR on the PCR reads. The sample records 250,000 to 350,000 distinct CDR3 sequences, approximately 9.6% being singletons. The sample here was PBMCs from the stem cell graft donor, taken from the stem cell graft. Receptors originate from a human donor who donated a stem cell graft to a child with SCID. CDR3s include the opening cysteine and the closing phenylalanine or tryptophan. The D gene is left open where the match is weak. Size is stated for part of the rows, as once, few or many counts, or as a class when the clone is expanded.

J gene,V gene,D gene,clone size,CDR3 protein,CDR3 DNA
TRBJ1-2,TRBV12-3/TRBV12-4,TRBD1,-,CASSLSTGAKGYTF,TGTGCCAGCAGTTTATCAACAGGGGCGAAGGGCTACACCTTC
TRBJ1-1,TRBV12-3/TRBV12-4,TRBD1,few,CASRGTATHTEAFF,TGTGCCAGCAGGGGGACAGCTACACACACTGAAGCTTTCTTT
TRBJ2-5,TRBV5-1,-,-,CASSLSRGAGETQYF,TGCGCCAGCAGCTTAAGCCGGGGGGCGGGAGAGACCCAGTACTTC
TRBJ1-1,TRBV2,-,few,CASSVPGLNTEAFF,TGTGCCAGCAGTGTCCCGGGACTGAACACTGAAGCTTTCTTT
TRBJ1-6,TRBV4-1,-,few,CASSQVSGSYSPLHF,TGCGCCAGCAGCCAAGTTTCAGGGAGTTATTCACCCCTCCACTTT
TRBJ1-1,TRBV5-1,-,many,CASSLGVGRDSEAFF,TGCGCCAGCAGCTTGGGTGTAGGCCGAGACTCTGAAGCTTTCTTT
TRBJ1-5,TRBV6-2/TRBV6-3,TRBD1,-,CASSSQGGYQPQHF,TGTGCCAGCAGTTCACAGGGGGGTTATCAGCCCCAGCATTTT
TRBJ2-7,TRBV7-9,TRBD2,few,CASSLGSGAFEQYF,TGTGCCAGCAGCTTAGGTAGCGGGGCCTTCGAGCAGTACTTC
TRBJ1-5,TRBV5-1,-,few,CAKATSGVFRPQHF,TGCGCCAAAGCGACCAGCGGGGTTTTTCGGCCCCAGCATTTT
TRBJ1-4,TRBV5-8,-,few,CASSYRGAATNEKLFF,TGTGCCAGCAGCTACCGGGGAGCTGCAACTAATGAAAAACTGTTTTTT
TRBJ2-1,TRBV12-3/TRBV12-4,-,many,CASSQEGRGHNEQFF,TGTGCCAGCAGTCAGGAGGGCAGGGGCCACAATGAGCAGTTCTTC
TRBJ1-6,TRBV20-1,-,few,CSARVGPNNSPLHF,TGCAGTGCTAGAGTAGGACCCAATAATTCACCCCTCCACTTT
TRBJ2-7,TRBV10-3,TRBD1,many,CAISDTDRDEQYF,TGTGCCATCAGTGATACCGACAGGGACGAGCAGTACTTC
TRBJ1-1,TRBV5-1,-,-,CASSLYEAPRTEAFF,TGCGCCAGCAGCTTGTACGAGGCTCCGAGAACTGAAGCTTTCTTT
TRBJ1-1,TRBV2,-,few,CASTEGTTRAEAFF,TGTGCCAGCACCGAGGGAACAACCCGGGCTGAAGCTTTCTTT
TRBJ1-6,TRBV6-5,-,many,CASSYSGSPLHF,TGTGCCAGCAGTTACTCGGGTTCACCCCTCCACTTT
TRBJ2-7,TRBV19,-,few,CASSMTDYEQYF,TGTGCCAGTAGTATGACAGACTACGAGCAGTACTTC
TRBJ2-1,TRBV3-1,TRBD1,-,CASSPRVRDRVIDEQFF,TGTGCCAGCAGCCCCCGGGTCCGGGACAGGGTAATCGATGAGCAGTTCTTC
TRBJ2-1,TRBV10-1,-,few,CASTEYNEQFF,TGCGCCAGCACAGAATACAATGAGCAGTTCTTC
TRBJ2-3,TRBV20-1,-,-,CSASGASGTDTQYF,TGCAGTGCTAGCGGGGCCAGTGGCACAGATACGCAGTATTTT
TRBJ2-2,TRBV5-1,-,-,CASSLERGWELFF,TGCGCCAGCAGCTTGGAGAGGGGATGGGAGCTGTTTTTT
TRBJ2-4,TRBV7-9,-,-,CASGSAGLFF,TGTGCCAGCGGGTCGGCAGGGCTGTTCTTC
TRBJ2-7,TRBV28,-,many,CASSLGTAGEQYF,TGTGCCAGCAGTTTAGGGACAGCGGGCGAGCAGTACTTC
TRBJ1-2,TRBV7-9,TRBD1,-,CASTPTGLYGYTF,TGTGCCAGCACCCCGACAGGGTTGTATGGCTACACCTTC
TRBJ2-5,TRBV6-1,-,few,CASSLRPVEETQYF,TGTGCCAGCAGTCTTAGACCGGTTGAAGAGACCCAGTACTTC
TRBJ2-3,TRBV5-1,TRBD1,-,CASSLAELTGDTDTQYF,TGCGCCAGCAGCTTGGCCGAATTGACAGGGGACACAGATACGCAGTATTTT
TRBJ1-5,TRBV28,TRBD1,-,CASSLDRARDQPQHF,TGTGCCAGCAGTTTAGACAGGGCAAGGGATCAGCCCCAGCATTTT
TRBJ2-3,TRBV12-3/TRBV12-4,-,-,CASSPGEQATQYF,TGTGCCAGCAGCCCAGGGGAGCAGGCTACGCAGTATTTT
TRBJ2-2,TRBV20-1,-,-,CSARWDTGELFF,TGCAGTGCTAGGTGGGACACCGGGGAGCTGTTTTTT
TRBJ2-1,TRBV12-3/TRBV12-4,-,few,CASRLEGFNEQFF,TGTGCCAGCAGGTTGGAGGGCTTTAACGAGCAGTTCTTC
TRBJ1-6,TRBV20-1,-,-,CSARADRISPLHF,TGCAGTGCTAGGGCGGACCGGATTTCACCCCTCCACTTT
TRBJ1-1,TRBV24-1,-,many,CATSDLRRDLNTEAFF,TGTGCCACCAGTGATTTGCGCCGGGACCTGAACACTGAAGCTTTCTTT
TRBJ1-2,TRBV25-1,TRBD1,few,CASSTGGDYGYTF,TGTGCCAGCAGCACAGGGGGAGACTATGGCTACACCTTC
TRBJ2-1,TRBV3-1,-,few,CASSQDIMEEQFF,TGTGCCAGCAGCCAAGATATTATGGAGGAGCAGTTCTTC
TRBJ2-7,TRBV5-1,TRBD1,few,CASAGTGDYEQYF,TGCGCCAGCGCCGGGACAGGAGACTACGAGCAGTACTTC
TRBJ2-5,TRBV15,TRBD2,-,CATSRTTSGGTQETQYF,TGTGCCACCAGCAGAACCACTAGCGGGGGGACACAAGAGACCCAGTACTTC
TRBJ1-2,TRBV19,-,few,CASSMRWVSWDGYTF,TGTGCCAGTAGTATGAGATGGGTTTCCTGGGATGGCTACACCTTC
TRBJ2-1,TRBV6-4,-,-,CASSVSLEGYYNEQFF,TGTGCCAGCAGTGTGAGTCTCGAAGGGTACTACAATGAGCAGTTCTTC
TRBJ2-7,TRBV6-5,TRBD1,-,CASSYSTGVRYEQYF,TGTGCCAGCAGTTACTCGACAGGGGTAAGGTACGAGCAGTACTTC
TRBJ2-1,TRBV5-1,-,many,CASGAGRYNEQFF,TGCGCCAGTGGGGCGGGGAGATACAATGAGCAGTTCTTC
TRBJ2-1,TRBV7-2,-,few,CASSLRFRVNEQFF,TGTGCCAGCAGCTTAAGGTTTAGGGTCAATGAGCAGTTCTTC
TRBJ2-1,TRBV6-4,TRBD1,-,CASSALGDSFSYNEQFF,TGTGCCAGCAGCGCACTGGGGGACAGCTTCTCCTACAATGAGCAGTTCTTC
TRBJ2-6,TRBV10-3,-,-,CAISDGGSGGANVLTF,TGTGCCATCAGTGATGGGGGGTCTGGAGGGGCCAACGTCCTGACTTTC
TRBJ2-2,TRBV6-1,-,few,CASSALPEGSTGELFF,TGTGCCAGCAGTGCGCTTCCGGAGGGGAGCACCGGGGAGCTGTTTTTT
TRBJ2-7,TRBV7-9,TRBD2,-,CASSLEPGLVYEQYF,TGTGCCAGCAGCTTAGAGCCTGGACTAGTCTACGAGCAGTACTTC
TRBJ2-1,TRBV10-2,TRBD2,-,CASSWTSGGNEQFF,TGCGCCAGCAGCTGGACTAGCGGGGGCAATGAGCAGTTCTTC
TRBJ2-3,TRBV29-1,-,few,CTHRDGSDTQYF,TGCACCCATCGGGATGGTTCAGATACGCAGTATTTT
TRBJ1-3,TRBV6-5,-,few,CASSYGSSGNTIYF,TGTGCCAGCAGTTATGGGAGTTCTGGAAACACCATATATTTT